Shown below are 32 T cell receptor beta chains from a single sample sequenced in a study of response to subunit inactivated influenza vaccine. TCRdb ran MiXCR on the RT-PCR reads and lists one entry per CDR3 protein. Here the sample spans hundreds of thousands of distinct CDR3 sequences, less than 20% being singletons. The sequences come from PBMCs from blood, collected less than 6 days after vaccination. These receptors were taken from a man in his forties or fifties who received an inactivated influenza vaccine.

This clonotype was counted between two and nine times. The rearrangement joins TRBV7-3 to TRBJ2-2; possible D gene TRBD1, 5 bases. The V gene lost 3 bases and the J gene lost 6 bases, with 8 bases spanning the gap. This CDR3 contains 13 residues. Germline V gene sequence: CDR1 SGHTA, CDR2 FQGTGA. The CDR3 sequence is CASSFQGPGELFF. In DNA form, the CDR3 reads TGTGCCAGCAGCTTTCAGGGCCCCGGGGAGCTGTTTTTT.

This clonotype was seen only a few times. The V and J genes are TRBV25-1 and TRBJ1-2; D gene ambiguous. The CDR3 spans 12 residues. Trimming shortened V by 2 bases and J by 3 bases, and 4 bases separated the two germline ends. Germline V CDR1 and CDR2: MGHDK, SYGVNS. Here the CDR3 DNA reads TGTGCCAGCAGTGAAGGTTACTATGGCTACACCTTC. The encoded protein is CASSEGYYGYTF.

The rearrangement uses TRBV5-1 and TRBJ2-1; D unresolved. V dropped 2 bases and J dropped 0 bases, with 12 bases sitting between them. The CDR3 sequence is 16 residues long. Germline CDR1 SGHRS, CDR2 YFSETQ. The chain's CDR3 is CASSFGYSSSYNEQFF. DNA for the CDR3: TGCGCCAGCAGCTTTGGTTACTCAAGCTCCTACAATGAGCAGTTCTTC.

Only a few counts were recorded for this clonotype. This chain's CDR3 is CASSLPRGQGSPWAAKNIQYF. The CDR3 region has the DNA TGTGCCAGCAGTTTACCCCGGGGACAGGGGTCCCCTTGGGCGGCCAAAAACATTCAGTACTTC. J is TRBJ2-4 and V is TRBV28, with 10 bases fitting TRBD1. Germline V gene data show CDR1 as MDHEN and CDR2 as SYDVKM. Trimming cost V 2 bases and J 1 base; bases outside gene matches: 17. This CDR3 spans 21 amino acids.

The V gene is TRBV6-1, the J gene TRBJ2-3; TRBD2 matches 8 bases. J was trimmed by 2 bases and V by 2 bases; bases with no gene match: 6. This CDR3 contains 16 residues. Germline V gene sequence: CDR1 MNHNS, CDR2 SASEGT. The CDR3 is CASSEWDSGVTDTQYF. The CDR3, as DNA: TGTGCCAGCAGTGAATGGGATAGCGGGGTCACAGATACGCAGTATTTT.

V is TRBV2 and J is TRBJ2-1; 9 bases map to TRBD2. Per germline, CDR1 SNHLY and CDR2 FYNNEI. This CDR3 spans 14 amino acids. With V trimmed by 6 bases and J by 5 bases, 5 bases remained unmatched. The chain's CDR3 is CASSVAGAHNEQFF. CDR3 bases: TGTGCCAGCAGCGTAGCGGGGGCCCACAATGAGCAGTTCTTC. The complete variable domain, with remaining parts taken from reference TRBV2 and TRBJ2-1, reads EPEVTQTPSHQVTQMGQEVILRCVPISNHLYFYWYRQILGQKVEFLVSFYNNEISEKSEIFDDQFSVERPDGSNFTLKIRSTKLEDSAMYFCASSVAGAHNEQFFGPGTRLTVL.

This clonotype was seen a handful of times. The V gene is TRBV12-3 or TRBV12-4, the J gene TRBJ2-7; 12 bases are a match to TRBD1. The CDR3 has 15 residues. Trimming took 6 bases from V and 4 from J; bases not matched to a gene: 7. In DNA, the CDR3 is TGTGCCAGCAGGCGGGGACAGGGGGCTAAGTACGAGCAGTACTTC. Translating gives CASRRGQGAKYEQYF.

This chain links TRBV5-1 with TRBJ2-3, with D perhaps matching TRBD1 or TRBD2 (5 bases each). Looked up from germline, CDR1 is SGHRS and CDR2 is YFSETQ. The CDR3 runs to 16 residues. Trimming took 4 bases from V and 5 from J, leaving 20 bases between them. The CDR3 reads CASSVPGLSRGDTQYF. CDR3 bases: TGCGCCAGCAGCGTACCTGGGTTATCGAGGGGAGATACGCAGTATTTT.

This clonotype was found many times. The J gene is TRBJ2-5, the V gene TRBV12-3 or TRBV12-4, with D unresolved. The CDR3 contains 12 residues. V was shortened by 6 bases and J by 7 bases, with 12 bases between the two germline ends. The CDR3 DNA sequence: TGTGCCAGCAGGGCACTGTCAGGGACCCAGTACTTC. Its translation: CASRALSGTQYF.

This clonotype appeared a few times. The chain combines TRBV12-3 or TRBV12-4 with TRBJ2-7; D perhaps matches TRBD2 (7 bases). The CDR3 has 14 residues. Deletions cut 1 base from V and 3 bases from J, with 10 bases between. In DNA, the CDR3 is TGTGCCAGCAGTTTAGAGGGGGGGCTCTACGAGCAGTACTTC. It translates to CASSLEGGLYEQYF.

The CDR3, as DNA: TGTGCCAGCAGTTTTAGCGTTTACAACGAGCAGTACTTC. As protein: CASSFSVYNEQYF. The chain couples TRBV12-3 or TRBV12-4 to TRBJ2-7; D may be TRBD2 (5 bases). The CDR3 runs to 13 residues. V shed 3 bases and J shed 5 bases, with 11 bases lying between them.

At least ten counts were recorded for this clonotype. The genes are TRBV12-3 or TRBV12-4 and TRBJ1-5; no definite D call. The V end lost 0 bases, the J end lost 1 base, and 7 bases lay between the germline ends. The CDR3 loop spans 15 amino acids. CDR3 coding DNA: TGTGCCAGCAGTTTAGCGGCTCTGAGCAATCAGCCCCAGCATTTT. Translating it yields CASSLAALSNQPQHF.

The chain joins TRBV11-2 to TRBJ2-1; the D call may be TRBD1 or TRBD2 (5 bases each). Looked up from germline, CDR1 is SGHAT and CDR2 is FQNNGV. The CDR3 covers 16 residues. Trimming cost V 5 bases and J 0 bases, with 14 bases left between them. The CDR3 spells CASSESGTLSYNEQFF. The DNA of the CDR3 is TGTGCCAGCAGCGAGTCCGGGACGCTCTCCTACAATGAGCAGTTCTTC.

At least ten counts were recorded for this clonotype. This rearrangement joins TRBV12-3 or TRBV12-4 to TRBJ2-5; D gene uncertain. With 3 bases removed from V and 7 bases from J, the gap between germline ends came to 12 bases. The CDR3 runs 13 residues. CDR3 nucleotides: TGTGCCAGCAGTTTTCAGGAGAGTGGGACCCAGTACTTC. This sequence encodes CASSFQESGTQYF.

This clonotype has at least ten counts. CDR3: CSAKEWAANTGELFF. The CDR3 DNA reads TGCAGTGCTAAGGAATGGGCGGCGAACACCGGGGAGCTGTTTTTT. The chain combines TRBV20-1 with TRBJ2-2; D not certain. Germline assignment: CDR1 DFQATT and CDR2 SNEGSKA (reference sequence). CDR3 size: 15 residues. Trimming pared 4 bases from V and 0 bases from J, leaving 12 bases between.

This clonotype was seen many times. The chain combines TRBV6-5 with TRBJ2-3; D is ambiguous. The V end was cut by 8 bases, the J end by 9 bases, with 15 bases between. The germline V gene has CDR1 MNHEY and CDR2 SVGAGI. This CDR3 is 12 amino acids long. The CDR3 coding sequence is TGTGCCAGCGGGCTATATAGTGGGACGCAGTATTTT. This codes for CASGLYSGTQYF.

The J gene is TRBJ1-5, the V gene TRBV27; D gene unclear. The CDR3 is 14 residues long. The V end lost 2 bases, the J end lost 4 bases, and 9 bases lay between the germline ends. Germline lookup yields CDR1 MNHEY and CDR2 SMNVEV (reference sequence). CDR3 in DNA: TGTGCCAGCAGTTTACCTGGACCGAATCAGCCCCAGCATTTT. This gives the protein CASSLPGPNQPQHF.

V usage is TRBV12-3 or TRBV12-4 and J usage is TRBJ2-3; D may be TRBD2 (6 bases). This CDR3 spans 15 amino acids. Deletions cut 6 bases from V and 0 bases from J, with 13 bases between. The CDR3 loop reads CASSKGLKSTDTQYF. CDR3 DNA: TGTGCCAGCAGCAAGGGACTGAAGAGCACAGATACGCAGTATTTT.

This clonotype was detected only a few times. This chain's CDR3 is CASSPLVVGTEAFF. CDR3 in DNA: TGTGCCAGCAGTCCCCTCGTAGTTGGAACTGAAGCTTTCTTT. The rearrangement uses TRBV6-1 and TRBJ1-1; D is undetermined. This CDR3 is 14 amino acids long. The V gene's germline CDR1 is MNHNS and CDR2 SASEGT. The V end was cut by 5 bases, the J end by 5 bases, with 15 bases between.

The V and J genes are TRBV7-9 and TRBJ2-4; 9 bases are shared with TRBD1. Trimming took 5 bases from V and 7 from J; bases not matched to a gene: 3. The CDR3 covers 13 residues. Looked up from germline, CDR1 is SEHNR and CDR2 is FQNEAQ (reference sequence). The chain's CDR3 is CASSTGGGNIQYF. In DNA, the CDR3 is TGTGCCAGCAGCACAGGGGGCGGGAACATTCAGTACTTC. The full variable domain, in which reference TRBV7-9 and TRBJ2-4 provide the parts outside the CDR3, is DTGVSQNPRHKITKRGQNVTFRCDPISEHNRLYWYRQTLGQGPEFLTYFQNEAQLEKSRLLSDRFSAERPKGSFSTLEIQRTEQGDSAMYLCASSTGGGNIQYFGAGTRLSVL.

This clonotype has only a few counts. The V gene is TRBV10-1, the J gene TRBJ2-7; 7 bases are a match to TRBD2. Germline loops: CDR1 WNHNN, CDR2 SYGVQD (reference sequence). CDR3 length: 14 amino acids. Trimming cost V 2 bases and J 0 bases; bases outside gene matches: 1. This CDR3 is CASSESGASYEQYF. In DNA, the CDR3 is TGCGCCAGCAGTGAGAGCGGGGCCTCCTACGAGCAGTACTTC.

This chain links TRBV4-3 with TRBJ2-1; 10 nucleotides match TRBD2. Per the germline V gene, CDR1 is LGHNA and CDR2 is YSLEER. The junction had 7 bases not matched to a gene; V was cut back by 2 bases and J by 9 bases. The CDR3 loop spans 15 amino acids. The CDR3 sequence is CASSQPSGSGGEQFF. CDR3 nucleotide sequence: TGCGCCAGCAGCCAACCTAGCGGGAGCGGAGGTGAGCAGTTCTTC.

A few counts support this clonotype. The chain couples TRBV20-1 to TRBJ1-1; the match to TRBD1 covers 7 bases. This CDR3 contains 12 residues. In germline, CDR1 is DFQATT, CDR2 SNEGSKA (reference sequence). Trimming took 6 bases from V and 8 from J; bases not matched to a gene: 9. The CDR3 here is CSAPLRQGEAFF. The CDR3 DNA is TGCAGTGCCCCTCTAAGACAGGGAGAAGCTTTCTTT.

Ten or more counts support this clonotype. The V and J genes are TRBV12-3 or TRBV12-4 and TRBJ2-1; 14 bases fit TRBD2. With V trimmed by 2 bases and J by 8 bases, 8 bases remained unmatched. CDR3 length: 17 residues. DNA of the CDR3: TGTGCCAGCAGTTTATGGGGGACTAGCGGGGGTAGGGATGAGCAGTTCTTC. Its translation is CASSLWGTSGGRDEQFF.

The rearrangement uses TRBV6-5 and TRBJ1-1; no clear D gene. V was clipped by 2 bases and J by 1 base, with 8 bases between them. Germline V gene data show CDR1 as MNHEY and CDR2 as SVGAGI. The CDR3 is 14 amino acids. In DNA, the CDR3 is TGTGCCAGCAGTTACGGCCGTCGGAACACTGAAGCTTTCTTT. Translated: CASSYGRRNTEAFF.

This clonotype turned up a few times. The J gene is TRBJ2-5, the V gene TRBV4-2, with D uncertain. Per germline, CDR1 LGHNA and CDR2 YNFKEQ. Trimming removed 0 bases from V and 0 bases from J, with 5 bases in between. The CDR3 runs to 14 residues. CDR3 nucleotides: TGTGCCAGCAGCCAAGAGACGTACCAAGAGACCCAGTACTTC. Translating it yields CASSQETYQETQYF.

The rearrangement links TRBV7-2 to TRBJ2-3, with TRBD2 matching over 10 bases. The CDR3 has 16 residues. The ends lost 0 bases at V and 6 bases at J; junction bases unmatched: 6. Germline V gene lookup returns CDR1 SGHTA and CDR2 FQGNSA. CDR3 amino acids: CASSLASGGTWDTQYF. The CDR3 DNA sequence: TGTGCCAGCAGCTTAGCTAGCGGGGGGACCTGGGATACGCAGTATTTT. The full variable domain, with the rest looked up from reference TRBV7-2 and TRBJ2-3, is GAGVSQSPSNKVTEKGKDVELRCDPISGHTALYWYRQSLGQGLEFLIYFQGNSAPDKSGLPSDRFSAERTGGSVSTLTIQRTQQEDSAVYLCASSLASGGTWDTQYFGPGTRLTVL.

This clonotype was observed a handful of times. The rearrangement joins TRBV20-1 to TRBJ2-3; TRBD2 might be the D (6 bases). The CDR3 contains 16 residues. Trimming left V 6 bases short and J 2 bases short, with 21 bases between. Per the germline V gene, CDR1 is DFQATT and CDR2 is SNEGSKA (reference sequence). The CDR3 loop reads CSATGVGERDTDTQYF. CDR3 nucleotide sequence: TGCAGTGCGACGGGGGTCGGTGAGAGGGACACAGATACGCAGTATTTT.

The gene calls are TRBV28 and TRBJ2-2; D is perhaps TRBD1 (5 bases). This CDR3 region has 15 residues. V was trimmed by 2 bases and J by 4 bases, leaving 11 bases between them. CDR1 and CDR2 from the germline V gene are MDHEN and SYDVKM. Here the CDR3 reads CASSLVDSSTGELFF. The CDR3 nucleotides read TGTGCCAGCAGTTTAGTCGACAGCTCCACCGGGGAGCTGTTTTTT. Filled out from reference TRBV28 and TRBJ2-2, the complete variable domain reads DVKVTQSSRYLVKRTGEKVFLECVQDMDHENMFWYRQDPGLGLRLIYFSYDVKMKEKGDIPEGYSVSREKKERFSLILESASTNQTSMYLCASSLVDSSTGELFFGEGSRLTVL.

This clonotype was seen a handful of times. The chain joins TRBV5-1 to TRBJ1-2, with 9 bases matching TRBD1. The germline V gene encodes CDR1 SGHRS and CDR2 YFSETQ. J gave up 8 bases and V 3 bases, and 5 bases lay outside the gene matches. CDR3 size: 13 residues. CDR3 nucleotide sequence: TGCGCCAGCAGCTACAGGACAGGGGCAGGCTACACCTTC. It yields the protein CASSYRTGAGYTF.

The gene calls are TRBV20-1 and TRBJ2-3, with TRBD2 matching 8 bases. The germline V gene encodes CDR1 DFQATT and CDR2 SNEGSKA (reference sequence). This CDR3 is built from 15 residues. Trimming removed 7 bases from V and 4 bases from J; junction bases left unmatched: 13. The DNA of the CDR3 is TGCAGTGGAGGGGCGGGGGGCTCGAAGGCAGATACGCAGTATTTT. Residues: CSGGAGGSKADTQYF.

This rearrangement joins TRBV7-2 to TRBJ1-5, with D perhaps matching TRBD1 (6 bases). Germline V gives CDR1 SGHTA, CDR2 FQGNSA. The CDR3 contains 15 residues. V lost 0 bases, J lost 4 bases, and 10 bases lay in between. CDR3 sequence (DNA): TGTGCCAGCAGCTTAGCCGGGACAAATAATCAGCCCCAGCATTTT. Translated, it gives CASSLAGTNNQPQHF.